This TCR beta chain was captured by sequencing in a study of blood T cell repertoires in COVID-19 (dated by TCRdb to the early 2020s). Study-level background: Samples covering the acute and convalescent phases of COVID-19 were provided by collaborators in the United States, Italy and Spain. The dataset comprised deeply sampled blood TCRbeta repertoires from subjects exposed to, actively infected with, or recovered from COVID-19. The samples were drawn from the first 160 participants of the ongoing ImmuneRACE study and from more than 1,000 subjects provided by 6 global collaborators. Sample metadata almost always included a de-identified subject ID, COVID-19 status, age in years and sex. HLA class I and class II types, where available, came from metadata supplied by the sample provider rather than from assay-based typing. The material from the prospective study consisted of cDNA or gDNA derived from T cells, B-cell-depleted T cells, or PBMCs. A freely available public database, intended as a resource for researchers studying the immune response to SARS-CoV-2, is where the repertoires were released.

Broader findings and caveats from the paper: Clinical and demographic metadata were provided uncurated, with the amount varying by source and participant.

The CDR3 goes from the cysteine to the phenylalanine over 17 residues. The kept DNA is CDR3 alone, 51 bases in frame from the first base. Ends trimmed: V by 7 bases, J by 0 bases; bases unmatched to a gene: 9. Taken from the germline V gene, the CDR1 and CDR2 loops are SGHRS and YFSETQ. With regard to this clone: The antigen it binds to is not known. Base qualities are missing; no much larger clone stands one base away.

Whole blood was collected in K2EDTA tubes by collaborating institutions according to the institutions' own protocols. For TCRbeta analysis, collaborator samples were shipped as frozen whole blood, as isolated PBMCs, or as DNA extracted from either sample type. The immunoSEQ Assay, a bias-controlled multiplex PCR, was used to amplify TCRbeta CDR3 regions from genomic DNA. The published analysis was carried out like this. Within the assay, amplification of reference gene primers was used to estimate how many nucleated cells each sample contained. To quantify the absolute abundance of each unique TCRbeta CDR3 rearrangement, sequence reads were collapsed and filtered. Productive Simpson clonality was computed per sample as the square root of Simpson's diversity index over productive rearrangements. TCRdb limited this immuneACCESS table to in-frame rearrangements with V and J called. A share of clones is missing; checked studies link under half to unresolved V genes, and the rest is unexplained. That table gives V, J and clone size, and the DNA gave D and trimming. In this sample the table shows about 280,000 clones, over 75% of which occur a single time. More than 7.5% of the sample lies in the top ten.

The sequence joins TRBV5-1 to TRBJ2-4, with 11 bases aligning to TRBD2. The sample was peripheral blood. This clonotype was sampled from a man younger than 35 with active or convalescent COVID-19. The sequence in DNA is TGCGCCAGCTTTTCCGGGACTAGCGGCTTAGCCAAAAACATTCAGTACTTC. Translated, it gives CASFSGTSGLAKNIQYF.